A selection of T cell receptor beta chains follows, all from one sample in a study of blood T cell repertoires in COVID-19. Assay used: immunoSEQ multiplex PCR; TCRdb lists only in-frame clones, some missing. The sample yields more than 45,000 clones, around four fifths seen once. The sequenced sample was peripheral blood. The receptors were sampled from a human donor in a cohort sampled during active COVID-19. Both conserved end residues are part of each CDR3.

j_call	v_call	cdr3_aa
TRBJ2-3	TRBV2	CASSGRTSRGTDTQYF
TRBJ2-3	TRBV7-7	CASSFGQGADTQYF
TRBJ2-7	TRBV11-3	CASSSRDREYEQYF
TRBJ1-2	TRBV19	CASSIADYGYTF
TRBJ2-1	TRBV4-3	CASSHDQGPGNEQFF
TRBJ1-5	TRBV6-5	CASSSSDRADQPQHF
TRBJ2-7	TRBV11-2	CASSLKAGGTYEQYF
TRBJ1-6	TRBV4-3	CASSQYRGSGYNSPLHF
TRBJ2-3	TRBV19	CASRRAGGPDTQYF
TRBJ1-1	TRBV6-5	CASLTGGLLNTEAFF
TRBJ2-5	TRBV24-1	CATSAFFGGWAETQYF
TRBJ2-3	TRBV5-1	CASSLFDRDSFQYF
TRBJ1-6	TRBV5-8	CASSESAGASSYNSPLHF
TRBJ2-2	TRBV5-4	CASSPRQGATGELFF
TRBJ2-7	TRBV28	CASRKTSGSYEQYF
TRBJ2-6	TRBV5-1	CASSLNSLGANVLTF
TRBJ1-4	TRBV5-1	CASSLTGGGKEKLFF
TRBJ2-1	TRBV11-2	CASSLLLANEQFF
TRBJ2-5	TRBV6-2/TRBV6-3	CASSPGTSGVLKTQYF
TRBJ2-2	TRBV6-5	CASSYSPGGNTGELFF
TRBJ2-3	TRBV18	CASSDRVSTDTQYF
TRBJ1-1	TRBV5-6	CASSSVNTEAFF
TRBJ2-7	TRBV7-2	CASSLWGQTAYEQYF
TRBJ2-2	TRBV4-3	CASSRSGGLSTGELFF
TRBJ1-1	TRBV2	CASSEGAGAEAFF
TRBJ2-1	TRBV11-1	CASSLRLTSSYNEQFF
TRBJ2-7	TRBV6-5	CASSYSTSGREQYF
TRBJ2-7	TRBV20-1	CSASSIRGSEQYF
TRBJ1-5	TRBV27	CASSERSGSYSNQPQHF
TRBJ2-5	TRBV11-2	CASSPNQETQYF
TRBJ2-5	TRBV12-3/TRBV12-4	CASSQRERETQYF
TRBJ2-7	TRBV5-4	CATGGFISGSYEQYF
TRBJ2-7	TRBV2	CASTGLRYEQYF
TRBJ1-2	TRBV2	CASKEQGVLGYTF
TRBJ2-2	TRBV7-2	CASSLAVSRRGTGELFF
TRBJ2-5	TRBV11-1	CASSFDRAETQYF
TRBJ2-3	TRBV6-4	CASSLEFTDTQYF
TRBJ2-5	TRBV18	CASSQDSQETQYF
TRBJ2-5	TRBV7-9	CASSLGTDRVGETQYF
TRBJ2-3	TRBV19	CASRILGSADTQYF
TRBJ2-7	TRBV7-9	CASSLGGQGSYEQYF
TRBJ1-6	TRBV28	CASSYAGETNSPLHF
TRBJ1-3	TRBV5-6	CASSLAEDNTIYF
TRBJ2-3	TRBV19	CASSIPGQGSHTQYF
TRBJ1-5	TRBV28	CASSSPRGQGNQPQHF
TRBJ2-3	TRBV3-1/TRBV3-2	CASSQVMRTSGTDTQYF
TRBJ1-5	TRBV6-6	CASSQRQGARAQPQHF
TRBJ2-5	TRBV10-3	CAISEWASGRVRETQYF
TRBJ2-1	TRBV24-1	CATSDPGRGEQFF
TRBJ1-5	TRBV28	CASSLGVPQHF
TRBJ2-7	TRBV7-2	CASSLATGSYEQYF
TRBJ2-7	TRBV25-1	CASSPGQSSYEQYF
TRBJ2-1	TRBV5-4	CASSRTGAYNEQFF